The 32 T cell receptor beta chains below were found in one sample sequenced in a study of TIL therapy for anti-PD-1-resistant metastatic lung cancer. As to time point: pre-treatment sample, taken before nivolumab and TIL therapy. The libraries were made with immunoSEQ v3. Sequencing used immunoSEQ multiplex PCR; TCRdb keeps in-frame clones, though not all of them. The sample includes 40,000 to 60,000 clones, around 79% seen only once; the top ten take about 4.8%. Here the sequenced sample was blood, taken at baseline. Receptors were obtained from a woman between 30 and 80 years old with non-small cell lung cancer.

The CDR3 DNA follows: TGTGCCATCAGGCCGGGACAGAGAGACTCTGGGGCCAACGTCCTGACTTTC. Protein product: CAIRPGQRDSGANVLTF. The rearrangement uses TRBV10-3 and TRBJ2-6; 7 bases align to TRBD1. Germline V gives CDR1 ENHRY, CDR2 SYGVKD. The CDR3 covers 17 residues. Losses at the gene ends were 6 bases for V and 0 bases for J; bases not matched to a gene: 8.

A few counts support this clone. This sequence joins TRBV2 and TRBJ1-6; possibly TRBD1 for D (6 bases). V lost 6 bases and J lost 7, with 19 bases in between. Germline V gene data show CDR1 as SNHLY and CDR2 as FYNNEI. The length of the CDR3 is 16 residues. The CDR3 region is CASRGAGTGRNSPLHF. Here the CDR3 DNA reads TGTGCCAGCAGGGGGGCAGGAACGGGCCGAAATTCACCCCTCCACTTT.

DNA for the CDR3: TGTGCCAGCAGCTCCGGACAGCCGGGAGAAAAACTGTTTTTT. It encodes CASSSGQPGEKLFF. This chain uses TRBV7-3 with TRBJ1-4; D may be TRBD1 (6 bases). Looked up from germline, CDR1 is SGHTA and CDR2 is FQGTGA. Trimming left V 4 bases short and J 8 bases short, with 14 bases between. The length of the CDR3 is 14 residues.

The chain is built from TRBV14 and TRBJ2-1; 13 bases align to TRBD2. The trim removed 4 bases at V and 4 bases at J, leaving 4 bases unmatched. The CDR3 contains 16 residues. Germline values: CDR1 SGHDN, CDR2 FVKESK. CDR3 sequence (DNA): TGTGCCAGCAGCCCGACTAGCGGGGGGATTTACAATGAGCAGTTCTTC. Protein sequence: CASSPTSGGIYNEQFF.

As concerns this clone: At one boundary the junction diverges from the germline segment, which might be a read error. The chain is built from TRBV13 and TRBJ1-4, with D possibly being TRBD1 (5 bases). Germline CDR1 and CDR2: PRHDT and FYEKMQ (reference sequence). The CDR3 spans 13 residues. Here the CDR3 DNA reads TGTGCCAGCAGCCTAGGGGCGGGTGAAAAACTGTTTTTT. Its protein product is CASSLGAGEKLFF.

This clone was counted only a few times. The genes are TRBV5-1 and TRBJ1-2; no reliable D call. Germline V gene data show CDR1 as SGHRS and CDR2 as YFSETQ. The CDR3 sequence is 14 residues long. Trimming cost V 0 bases and J 8 bases, with 14 bases left between them. The CDR3 loop is CASSLALTGFGYTF. CDR3 nucleotides: TGCGCCAGCAGCTTGGCCCTTACGGGCTTCGGCTACACCTTC. The variable domain in full, completed from reference TRBV5-1 and TRBJ1-2, reads KAGVTQTPRYLIKTRGQQVTLSCSPISGHRSVSWYQQTPGQGLQFLFEYFSETQRNKGNFPGRFSGRQFSNSRSEMNVSTLELGDSALYLCASSLALTGFGYTFGSGTRLTVV.

V usage is TRBV9 and J usage is TRBJ2-2, with TRBD2 identical over 10 bases. Germline CDR1 and CDR2: SGDLS and YYNGEE. The CDR3 sequence is 15 residues long. J lost 5 bases, V lost 4 bases, and 5 bases had no gene match. The CDR3: CASSQGLARTGELFF. The CDR3 region has the DNA TGTGCCAGCAGCCAGGGACTAGCGCGGACCGGGGAGCTGTTTTTT.

The gene calls are TRBV30 and TRBJ2-3; 7 bases match TRBD1. CDR3 length: 15 residues. CDR1 GTSNPN and CDR2 SVGIG come from the germline V gene (reference sequence). Trimming at V came to 3 bases and at J to 1 base, leaving 7 bases not matched to a gene. CDR3 nucleotides: TGTGCCTGGAGACTTGTAGGGACAGGCACAGATACGCAGTATTTT. Residues: CAWRLVGTGTDTQYF.

This clone was counted between two and nine times. CDR3: CASSPGTRQETQYF. CDR3 in DNA: TGTGCCAGCAGTCCCGGGACCAGACAAGAGACCCAGTACTTC. This chain uses TRBV5-6 with TRBJ2-5; D is perhaps TRBD1 or TRBD2 (5 bases each). Trimming took off 5 bases at V and 2 bases at J, with 13 bases between the two ends. The CDR3 runs 14 residues. Germline V lookup: CDR1 SGHDT, CDR2 YYEEEE.

The chain uses TRBV5-1 and TRBJ1-1; D may be TRBD1 (5 bases). The CDR3 extends over 14 amino acids. CDR1 is SGHRS, CDR2 YFSETQ, per germline. Trimming pared 3 bases from V and 0 bases from J, leaving 9 bases between. CDR3 sequence: CASSSRGMNTEAFF. The CDR3, as DNA: TGCGCCAGCAGCTCGAGGGGCATGAACACTGAAGCTTTCTTT.

This clone was seen a few times. The chain uses TRBV9 and TRBJ1-2, with D uncertain. The V end was cut by 3 bases, the J end by 0 bases, with 9 bases between. This CDR3 is built from 14 residues. Germline CDR1 reads SGDLS; CDR2 reads YYNGEE. CDR3 bases: TGTGCCAGCAGCGCCAACATAGCTAACTATGGCTACACCTTC. It translates to CASSANIANYGYTF.

The chain links TRBV6-6 to TRBJ1-3; D remains ambiguous. V lost 4 bases to trimming and J lost 1 base, with 8 bases between them. The CDR3 loop spans 14 amino acids. Germline V gene lookup returns CDR1 MNHNY and CDR2 SVGAGI (reference sequence). The CDR3 DNA reads as TGTGCCAGCAGTTCCGGGATTTCTGGAAACACCATATATTTT. Translation gives CASSSGISGNTIYF.

The rearrangement links TRBV25-1 to TRBJ2-5; D remains unclear. Trimming removed 5 bases from V and 0 bases from J, with 10 bases in between. The CDR3 loop spans 14 amino acids. Germline CDR1 and CDR2: MGHDK and SYGVNS. The CDR3 DNA follows: TGTGCCAGCAGTCACCCCGCGTACCAAGAGACCCAGTACTTC. Residues: CASSHPAYQETQYF. Supplemented by reference TRBV25-1 and TRBJ2-5, the full variable domain reads EADIYQTPRYLVIGTGKKITLECSQTMGHDKMYWYQQDPGMELHLIHYSYGVNSTEKGDLSSESTVSRIRTEHFPLTLESARPSHTSQYLCASSHPAYQETQYFGPGTRLLVL.

This chain connects TRBV18 to TRBJ2-7; 10 positions match TRBD1. Trimming at V came to 3 bases and at J to 3 bases, leaving 2 bases not matched to a gene. Germline CDR1 KGHSH, CDR2 LQKENI. The CDR3 is 14 amino acids. The CDR3 spells CASSPGTGVYEQYF. CDR3 in DNA: TGTGCCAGCTCACCGGGGACAGGGGTCTACGAGCAGTACTTC. The full variable domain, with the rest looked up from reference TRBV18 and TRBJ2-7, is NAGVMQNPRHLVRRRGQEARLRCSPMKGHSHVYWYRQLPEEGLKFMVYLQKENIIDESGMPKERFSAEFPKEGPSILRIQQVVRGDSAAYFCASSPGTGVYEQYFGPGTRLTVT.

The chain is built from TRBV4-1 and TRBJ1-2; TRBD1 is a possible D gene (5 bases). The CDR3 is made up of 17 amino acids. CDR1 is MGHRA and CDR2 is YSYEKL in the germline V gene. The V and J ends lost 4 bases and 0 bases respectively, with 18 bases between them. CDR3 nucleotide sequence: TGCGCCAGCAGCCTCAGCGTCATGACAGCCCCTAACTATGGCTACACCTTC. Encoded protein: CASSLSVMTAPNYGYTF.

The gene calls are TRBV7-2 and TRBJ2-3, with a tentative D call TRBD2 (6 bases). The germline V gene encodes CDR1 SGHTA and CDR2 FQGNSA. This CDR3 is 15 amino acids long. Trimming stripped 5 bases from V and 1 base from J, with 13 bases between. This CDR3 is CASSPDYLRTDTQYF. In nucleotides, the CDR3 is TGTGCCAGCAGCCCGGACTACCTCCGCACAGATACGCAGTATTTT.

The V gene is TRBV29-1, the J gene TRBJ2-7, with D perhaps TRBD1 (6 bases). V was shortened by 4 bases and J by 1 base, with 11 bases between the two germline ends. This CDR3 has 13 amino acids. Germline lookup yields CDR1 SQVTM and CDR2 ANQGSEA. DNA for the CDR3: TGCAGCGTTGGGGCAGGGGTGTCCTACGAGCAGTACTTC. The encoded protein is CSVGAGVSYEQYF.

This clone has more than one count but fewer than ten. The rearrangement uses TRBV6-5 and TRBJ1-2; D is possibly TRBD1 (5 bases). This CDR3 region has 12 residues. V lost 6 bases to trimming and J lost 4 bases, with 9 bases between them. Per the germline V gene, CDR1 is MNHEY and CDR2 is SVGAGI. The CDR3 sequence is CASRYRSYGYTF. Written as DNA, the CDR3 is TGTGCCAGCAGATACAGGAGCTATGGCTACACCTTC.

The genes are TRBV2 and TRBJ1-2; D uncertain. Germline CDR1 SNHLY, CDR2 FYNNEI. V lost 3 bases, J lost 4 bases, and 12 bases lay in between. This CDR3 has 14 residues. This CDR3 reads CASSDPGRTYGYTF. Written as DNA, the CDR3 is TGTGCCAGCAGTGATCCGGGCCGGACCTATGGCTACACCTTC.

This chain connects TRBV10-3 to TRBJ1-2; the D is unclear. V was pared by 2 bases and J by 4 bases, with 5 bases between. The CDR3 consists of 12 residues. Germline loops: CDR1 ENHRY, CDR2 SYGVKD. The CDR3 reads CAISEGIYGYTF. The CDR3 region has the DNA TGTGCCATCAGTGAGGGGATCTATGGCTACACCTTC.

The genes are TRBV4-1 and TRBJ1-3; D unresolved. The CDR3 is made up of 16 amino acids. The ends were cut back, 2 bases at V and 0 bases at J, with 11 bases in the middle. Germline V lookup: CDR1 MGHRA, CDR2 YSYEKL. This CDR3 reads CASSQSNPGSGNTIYF. In DNA, the CDR3 is TGCGCCAGCAGCCAATCCAATCCAGGCTCTGGAAACACCATATATTTT.

The chain joins TRBV11-3 to TRBJ2-2, with D perhaps matching TRBD2 (6 bases). V was pared by 5 bases and J by 0 bases, with 19 bases between. CDR3 length: 18 residues. Germline V gene sequence: CDR1 SGHNT, CDR2 YENEEA. In DNA form, the CDR3 reads TGTGCCAGCAGCGGAGGGAGAGGCTTAGGGGCGAACACCGGGGAGCTGTTTTTT. It is translated as CASSGGRGLGANTGELFF.

The chain uses TRBV4-1 and TRBJ2-5; TRBD2 matches at 7 bases. The trim removed 0 bases at V and 5 bases at J, leaving 18 bases unmatched. The germline gives CDR1 MGHRA, CDR2 YSYEKL. The CDR3 consists of 19 residues. The CDR3: CASSQDRADGTTRSETQYF. CDR3 bases: TGCGCCAGCAGCCAAGATCGGGCGGACGGGACTACCCGTTCTGAGACCCAGTACTTC.

The chain recombines TRBV27 with TRBJ2-2; D not resolved. With 1 base removed from V and 0 bases from J, the gap between germline ends came to 12 bases. CDR1 is MNHEY, CDR2 SMNVEV, per germline (reference sequence). CDR3 length equals 17 residues. The CDR3 DNA sequence: TGTGCCAGCAGTTTATTTGGTCGACACCCGAACACCGGGGAGCTGTTTTTT. It specifies CASSLFGRHPNTGELFF.

The V call is TRBV5-6, the J call TRBJ2-7; no reliable D call. V lost 4 bases, J lost 6 bases, and 17 bases lay in between. The CDR3 is 14 residues long. CDR1 SGHDT and CDR2 YYEEEE come from the germline V gene. The CDR3 DNA sequence: TGTGCCAGCAGCCCCCGACATCTCTTGACCGAGCAGTACTTC. Amino acid sequence: CASSPRHLLTEQYF.

The V and J genes are TRBV5-1 and TRBJ1-5, with 9 bases aligning to TRBD1. The CDR3 totals 15 residues. Unmatched junction bases numbered 2, after V lost 0 bases and J lost 4 bases. CDR1 is SGHRS, CDR2 YFSETQ, per germline. DNA of the CDR3: TGCGCCAGCAGCTTGGACAGGGGGCCTAATCAGCCCCAGCATTTT. Translation: CASSLDRGPNQPQHF.

This chain joins TRBV5-6 and TRBJ1-1; D is perhaps TRBD1 (5 bases). From germline, CDR1 is SGHDT and CDR2 YYEEEE. The CDR3 sequence is 12 residues long. V lost 4 bases and J 10 bases, leaving 14 bases between the germline ends. Here the CDR3 reads CASSGPGPLAFF. CDR3 DNA: TGTGCCAGCAGCGGACCGGGACCTTTAGCTTTCTTT.

This rearrangement joins TRBV5-1 to TRBJ2-1; the D is unclear. The V gene lost 4 bases and the J gene lost 8 bases, with 16 bases spanning the gap. The germline V gene has CDR1 SGHRS and CDR2 YFSETQ. This CDR3 contains 14 residues. CDR3 sequence (DNA): TGCGCCAGCAGCCCCGTGGCCGGAGTGGATGAGCAGTTCTTC. It codes for CASSPVAGVDEQFF.

The CDR3 sequence: CESTGPFGQPQHF. The CDR3 DNA follows: TGTGAGTCCACAGGGCCGTTCGGACAGCCCCAGCATTTT. The genes are TRBV19 and TRBJ1-5, with D perhaps matching TRBD1 (6 bases). This CDR3 is built from 13 residues. In germline, CDR1 is LNHDA, CDR2 SQIVND (reference sequence).

The chain has TRBV5-4 and TRBJ1-2; 7 bases line up with TRBD1. The CDR3 loop spans 13 amino acids. CDR1 is SGHNT, CDR2 YYREEE, per germline (reference sequence). J was trimmed by 5 bases and V by 3 bases; bases with no gene match: 4. In DNA, the CDR3 is TGTGCCAGCAGCTCGGGACAGAATTATGGCTACACCTTC. Translation gives CASSSGQNYGYTF.

This clone was observed a single time. The chain couples TRBV5-1 to TRBJ1-6; 8 bases are a match to TRBD1. Germline values: CDR1 SGHRS, CDR2 YFSETQ. The CDR3 extends over 14 amino acids. V dropped 3 bases and J dropped 7; count of bases not matched to a gene: 3. The CDR3 region is CASSSQGANSPLHF. For the CDR3, the DNA is TGCGCCAGCAGCTCGCAGGGGGCCAATTCACCCCTCCACTTT.

This chain joins TRBV6-5 and TRBJ2-3, with D possibly being TRBD2 (6 bases). The CDR3 loop spans 14 amino acids. The germline V gene has CDR1 MNHEY and CDR2 SVGAGI. Trimming cost V 2 bases and J 8 bases, with 14 bases left between them. The CDR3 region is CASSYVERGGTQYF. The CDR3 DNA sequence: TGTGCCAGCAGTTACGTAGAACGGGGAGGTACGCAGTATTTT.